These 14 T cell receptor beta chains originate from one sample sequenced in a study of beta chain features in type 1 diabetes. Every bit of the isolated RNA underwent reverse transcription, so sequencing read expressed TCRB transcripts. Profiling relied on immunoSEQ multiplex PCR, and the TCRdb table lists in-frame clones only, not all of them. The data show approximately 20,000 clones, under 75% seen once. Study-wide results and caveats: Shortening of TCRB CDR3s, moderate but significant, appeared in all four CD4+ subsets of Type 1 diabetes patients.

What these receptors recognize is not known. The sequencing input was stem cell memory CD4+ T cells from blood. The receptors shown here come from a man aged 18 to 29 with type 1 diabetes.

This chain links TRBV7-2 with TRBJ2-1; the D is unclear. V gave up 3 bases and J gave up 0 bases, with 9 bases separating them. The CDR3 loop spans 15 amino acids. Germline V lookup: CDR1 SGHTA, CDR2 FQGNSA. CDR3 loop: CASSFNPGSYNEQFF. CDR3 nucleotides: TGTGCCAGCAGCTTTAATCCGGGCTCCTACAATGAGCAGTTCTTC.

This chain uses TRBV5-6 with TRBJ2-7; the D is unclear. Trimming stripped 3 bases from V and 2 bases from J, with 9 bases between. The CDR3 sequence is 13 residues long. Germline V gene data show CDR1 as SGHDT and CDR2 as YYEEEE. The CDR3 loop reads CASSSPRAYEQYF. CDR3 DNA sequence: TGTGCCAGCAGCTCTCCACGGGCCTACGAGCAGTACTTC.

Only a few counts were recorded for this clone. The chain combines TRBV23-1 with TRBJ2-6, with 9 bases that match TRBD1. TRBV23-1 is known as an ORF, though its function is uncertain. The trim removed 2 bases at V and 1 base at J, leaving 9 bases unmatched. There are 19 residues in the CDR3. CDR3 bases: TGCGCCAGCAGTCAAGACACCGGGACAGGGAGGTCTGGGGCCAACGTCCTGACTTTC. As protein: CASSQDTGTGRSGANVLTF.

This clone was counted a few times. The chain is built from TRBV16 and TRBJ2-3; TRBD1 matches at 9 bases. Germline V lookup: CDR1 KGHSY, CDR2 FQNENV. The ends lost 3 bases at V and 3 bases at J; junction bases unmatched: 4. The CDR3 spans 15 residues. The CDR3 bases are TGTGCCAGCAGCCAGCAGGGACAGGGAACAGATACGCAGTATTTT. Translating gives CASSQQGQGTDTQYF.

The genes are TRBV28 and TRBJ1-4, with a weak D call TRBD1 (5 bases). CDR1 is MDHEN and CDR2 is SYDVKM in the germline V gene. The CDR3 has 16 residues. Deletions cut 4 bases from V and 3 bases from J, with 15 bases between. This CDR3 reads CASSSAGRGPNEKLFF. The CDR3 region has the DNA TGTGCCAGCAGTTCGGCGGGGAGGGGCCCTAATGAAAAACTGTTTTTT.

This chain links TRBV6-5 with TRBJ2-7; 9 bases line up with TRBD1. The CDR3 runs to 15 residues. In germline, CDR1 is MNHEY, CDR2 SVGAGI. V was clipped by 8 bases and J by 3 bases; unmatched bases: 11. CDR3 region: CASHTPGQGLYEQYF. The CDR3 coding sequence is TGTGCCAGCCACACTCCGGGACAGGGACTCTACGAGCAGTACTTC.

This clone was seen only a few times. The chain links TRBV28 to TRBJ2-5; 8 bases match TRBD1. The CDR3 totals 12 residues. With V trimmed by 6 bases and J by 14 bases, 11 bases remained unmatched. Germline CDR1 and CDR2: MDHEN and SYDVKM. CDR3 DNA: TGTGCCAGCAGCATGGACAGGGAGAGGGCATACTTC. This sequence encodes CASSMDRERAYF.

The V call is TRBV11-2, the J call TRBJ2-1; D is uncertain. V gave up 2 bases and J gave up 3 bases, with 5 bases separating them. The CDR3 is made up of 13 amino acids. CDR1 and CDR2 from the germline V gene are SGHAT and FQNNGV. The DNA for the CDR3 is TGTGCCAGCAGCTTAAACAGCTACAATGAGCAGTTCTTC. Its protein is CASSLNSYNEQFF.

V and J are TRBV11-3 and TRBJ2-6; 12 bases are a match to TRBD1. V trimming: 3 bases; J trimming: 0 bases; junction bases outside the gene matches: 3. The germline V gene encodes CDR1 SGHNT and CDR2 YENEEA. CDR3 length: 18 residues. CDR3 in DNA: TGTGCCAGCAGCTTGGGACAGGGGGCCTCCTCTGGGGCCAACGTCCTGACTTTC. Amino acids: CASSLGQGASSGANVLTF.

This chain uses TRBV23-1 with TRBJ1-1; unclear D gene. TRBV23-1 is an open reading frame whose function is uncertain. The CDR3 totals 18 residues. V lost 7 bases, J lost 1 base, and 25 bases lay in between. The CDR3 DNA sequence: TGCGCCAGCACCCAAGAGAGGTGCCCACCTTGGTCGAACACTGAAGCTTTCTTT. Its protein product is CASTQERCPPWSNTEAFF.

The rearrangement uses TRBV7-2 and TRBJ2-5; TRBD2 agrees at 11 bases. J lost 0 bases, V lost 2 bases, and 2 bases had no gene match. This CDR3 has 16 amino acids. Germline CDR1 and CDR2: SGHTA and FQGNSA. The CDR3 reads CASSLTSGGYQETQYF. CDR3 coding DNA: TGTGCCAGCAGCTTAACTAGCGGGGGATACCAAGAGACCCAGTACTTC.

DNA for the CDR3: TGCGCCAGCAGCCAATTCTATGCGGAGACCCAGTACTTC. Translating it yields CASSQFYAETQYF. J is TRBJ2-5 and V is TRBV4-3; no clear D. The V gene's germline CDR1 is LGHNA and CDR2 YSLEER. The CDR3 has 13 amino acids. The V gene lost 2 bases and the J gene lost 5 bases, with 9 bases spanning the gap.

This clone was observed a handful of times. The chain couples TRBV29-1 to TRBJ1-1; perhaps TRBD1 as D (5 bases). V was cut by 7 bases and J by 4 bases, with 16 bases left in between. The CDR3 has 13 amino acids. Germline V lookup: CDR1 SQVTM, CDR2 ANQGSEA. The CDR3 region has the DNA TGCAGCGCCGACGGACACCCGAGCACTGAAGCTTTCTTT. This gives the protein CSADGHPSTEAFF. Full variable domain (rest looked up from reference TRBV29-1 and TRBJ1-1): SAVISQKPSRDICQRGTSLTIQCQVDSQVTMMFWYRQQPGQSLTLIATANQGSEATYESGFVIDKFPISRPNLTFSTLTVSNMSPEDSSIYLCSADGHPSTEAFFGQGTRLTVV.

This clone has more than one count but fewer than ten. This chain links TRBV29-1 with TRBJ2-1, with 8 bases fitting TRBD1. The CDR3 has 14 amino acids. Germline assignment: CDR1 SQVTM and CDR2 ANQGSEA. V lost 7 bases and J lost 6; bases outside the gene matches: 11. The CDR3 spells CSGKRQGIRNEQFF. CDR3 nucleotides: TGCAGCGGTAAGCGACAGGGGATCCGCAATGAGCAGTTCTTC.